These T cell receptor beta chains were read from a single sample in a study of cytomegalovirus exposure and HLA in healthy donors. Only in-frame clones appear in the TCRdb table, and some are missing; sequencing was by immunoSEQ multiplex PCR. The sample has under 200,000 clones, 80% seen once. Sequences were obtained from PBMCs. The source of these receptors is a man younger than 30 in good health and CMV-seropositive. Both conserved end residues are part of each CDR3. The order of the fields is CDR3 protein, J gene, V gene, CDR3 length.

cdr3_aa: CASSLGVRVGETQYF; j_call: TRBJ2-5; v_call: TRBV27; cdr3_length: 15
cdr3_aa: CASTTTSGGDTGELFF; j_call: TRBJ2-2; v_call: TRBV5-1; cdr3_length: 16
cdr3_aa: CASSGARTSDGLSLHANTGELFF; j_call: TRBJ2-2; v_call: TRBV9; cdr3_length: 23
cdr3_aa: CSARDNTPQHF; j_call: TRBJ1-5; v_call: TRBV20-1; cdr3_length: 11
cdr3_aa: CASAEGTVGQGYTF; j_call: TRBJ1-2; v_call: TRBV2; cdr3_length: 14
cdr3_aa: CSVGGRGVDTQYF; j_call: TRBJ2-3; v_call: TRBV29-1; cdr3_length: 13
cdr3_aa: CASSLSPAGAEEQYF; j_call: TRBJ2-7; v_call: TRBV27; cdr3_length: 15
cdr3_aa: CASSLVEGEAFF; j_call: TRBJ1-1; v_call: TRBV7-8; cdr3_length: 12
cdr3_aa: CASSQVDMGLAGDTQYF; j_call: TRBJ2-3; v_call: TRBV4-1; cdr3_length: 17
cdr3_aa: CASSLGVGGPDTQYF; j_call: TRBJ2-3; v_call: TRBV7-7; cdr3_length: 15
cdr3_aa: CASSQGQGHSTTGELFF; j_call: TRBJ2-2; v_call: TRBV4-1; cdr3_length: 17
cdr3_aa: CASSADRVPYEQYF; j_call: TRBJ2-7; v_call: TRBV7-9; cdr3_length: 14
cdr3_aa: CASSPDRVGNTIYF; j_call: TRBJ1-3; v_call: TRBV9; cdr3_length: 14
cdr3_aa: CASSGGDRGYADTQYF; j_call: TRBJ2-3; v_call: TRBV5-1; cdr3_length: 16
cdr3_aa: CASSVTSGNTDTQYF; j_call: TRBJ2-3; v_call: TRBV19; cdr3_length: 15
cdr3_aa: CASSLVWLWLAGIYEQYF; j_call: NA; v_call: TRBV7-2; cdr3_length: 18
cdr3_aa: CASSILGGALNTEAFF; j_call: TRBJ1-1; v_call: TRBV19; cdr3_length: 16
cdr3_aa: CASRRTSTDTQYF; j_call: TRBJ2-3; v_call: TRBV5-4; cdr3_length: 13
cdr3_aa: CASSLDRGGYGYTF; j_call: TRBJ1-2; v_call: TRBV11-1; cdr3_length: 14
cdr3_aa: CASSKTSGAYEQYF; j_call: TRBJ2-7; v_call: TRBV25-1; cdr3_length: 14
cdr3_aa: CASTLGATQYF; j_call: TRBJ2-5; v_call: TRBV25-1; cdr3_length: 11
cdr3_aa: CASSTGTGVNSPLHF; j_call: TRBJ1-6; v_call: TRBV19; cdr3_length: 15
cdr3_aa: CASSLEGWGTGAGWVF; j_call: TRBJ2-1; v_call: TRBV5-1; cdr3_length: 16
cdr3_aa: CASSSAALSYNEQFF; j_call: TRBJ2-1; v_call: TRBV7-9; cdr3_length: 15
cdr3_aa: CASSQESYNEQFF; j_call: TRBJ2-1; v_call: TRBV4-1; cdr3_length: 13
cdr3_aa: CASSLLADTDTQYF; j_call: TRBJ2-3; v_call: TRBV6-4; cdr3_length: 14
cdr3_aa: CASSRTGGYSQPQHF; j_call: TRBJ1-5; v_call: TRBV6-5; cdr3_length: 15
cdr3_aa: CASSPGTTYEQYF; j_call: TRBJ2-7; v_call: TRBV18; cdr3_length: 13
cdr3_aa: CASKGGTGLEQFF; j_call: TRBJ2-1; v_call: TRBV2; cdr3_length: 13
cdr3_aa: CAAGTSGGAGTDTQYF; j_call: TRBJ2-3; v_call: TRBV19; cdr3_length: 16
cdr3_aa: CASSFGTGTTEAFF; j_call: TRBJ1-1; v_call: TRBV13; cdr3_length: 14
cdr3_aa: CASSQSLSEIELFF; j_call: TRBJ1-4; v_call: TRBV4-1; cdr3_length: 14
cdr3_aa: CASSQRRSSYEQYF; j_call: TRBJ2-7; v_call: TRBV14; cdr3_length: 14
cdr3_aa: CASSQAGDSYGYTF; j_call: TRBJ1-2; v_call: TRBV4-1; cdr3_length: 14
cdr3_aa: CASSVGPLKETQYF; j_call: TRBJ2-5; v_call: TRBV9; cdr3_length: 14
cdr3_aa: CASGGSNQPQHF; j_call: TRBJ1-5; v_call: TRBV19; cdr3_length: 12
cdr3_aa: CASSLGGGRDSPLHF; j_call: TRBJ1-6; v_call: TRBV11-2; cdr3_length: 15
cdr3_aa: CASSKTTGASYNEQFF; j_call: TRBJ2-1; v_call: TRBV14; cdr3_length: 16
cdr3_aa: CASSTRRDRARYSPLHF; j_call: TRBJ1-6; v_call: TRBV27; cdr3_length: 17
cdr3_aa: CASSWWTGASSGNTIYF; j_call: TRBJ1-3; v_call: TRBV5-6; cdr3_length: 17
cdr3_aa: CASSMGFGQGYEQYF; j_call: TRBJ2-7; v_call: TRBV5-5; cdr3_length: 15
cdr3_aa: CAWIPLLAGPGNTIYF; j_call: TRBJ1-3; v_call: TRBV30; cdr3_length: 16
cdr3_aa: CASSRSGQPSYEQYF; j_call: TRBJ2-7; v_call: TRBV6-6; cdr3_length: 15
cdr3_aa: CASSQESTGDFAEAFF; j_call: TRBJ1-1; v_call: TRBV4-1; cdr3_length: 16
cdr3_aa: CASSEPSRGLGIQYF; j_call: TRBJ2-4; v_call: TRBV6-1; cdr3_length: 15
cdr3_aa: CASSSYRGSNQPQHF; j_call: TRBJ1-5; v_call: TRBV27; cdr3_length: 15
cdr3_aa: CASSLGPLTDSYEQYF; j_call: TRBJ2-7; v_call: TRBV5-1; cdr3_length: 16
cdr3_aa: CASSQDRLLGNTIYF; j_call: TRBJ1-3; v_call: TRBV4-1; cdr3_length: 15
cdr3_aa: CASQQEFRSEKLFF; j_call: TRBJ1-4; v_call: TRBV19; cdr3_length: 14
cdr3_aa: CASSPSLRYQETQYF; j_call: TRBJ2-5; v_call: TRBV7-2; cdr3_length: 15
cdr3_aa: CASSIAAGRGYTF; j_call: TRBJ1-2; v_call: TRBV19; cdr3_length: 13
cdr3_aa: CASSPRGRGNEKLFF; j_call: TRBJ1-4; v_call: TRBV18; cdr3_length: 15
cdr3_aa: CSSSSPSGQGASGYTF; j_call: TRBJ1-2; v_call: TRBV7-9; cdr3_length: 16
cdr3_aa: CASSQDNTGNTIYF; j_call: TRBJ1-3; v_call: TRBV4-3; cdr3_length: 14
cdr3_aa: CATSRDFSEQYF; j_call: TRBJ2-7; v_call: TRBV15; cdr3_length: 12
cdr3_aa: CASSYSTGGFDEQYF; j_call: TRBJ2-7; v_call: TRBV6-6; cdr3_length: 15
cdr3_aa: CASSRTGVFTEAFF; j_call: TRBJ1-1; v_call: TRBV11-2; cdr3_length: 14
cdr3_aa: CASNLGGAQETQYF; j_call: TRBJ2-5; v_call: TRBV7-9; cdr3_length: 14